The 25 T cell receptor beta chains below come from one sample, sequenced in a study of shared clonotypes between healthy human individuals. CD45RO-negative, CCR7-selected cells formed the naive CD8 fraction, which excluded terminally differentiated effector memory CD45RA+ cells. Method: immunoSEQ multiplex PCR; TCRdb's copy keeps in-frame clones and lacks some. The data hold about 2 million clones, with about 95% observed a single time. Sequenced input: naive CD8+ T cells sorted from blood. These receptors all stem from a man aged 18 to 30 in good health.

The chain recombines TRBV5-4 with TRBJ1-2, with D perhaps TRBD1 (6 bases). Trimming removed 3 bases from V and 6 bases from J, with 12 bases in between. The CDR3 contains 13 residues. Germline CDR1 is SGHNT and CDR2 is YYREEE (reference sequence). The DNA of the CDR3 is TGTGCCAGCAGCTCGAAGGGGGAAGATGGCTACACCTTC. Amino acid sequence: CASSSKGEDGYTF.

J is TRBJ2-1 and V is TRBV2; 11 bases align to TRBD2. V was clipped by 6 bases and J by 9 bases; unmatched bases: 7. CDR1 is SNHLY, CDR2 FYNNEI, per germline. The CDR3 is made up of 14 amino acids. CDR3 sequence: CASRVAGGPFEQFF. DNA for the CDR3: TGTGCCAGCAGGGTAGCGGGAGGGCCCTTTGAGCAGTTCTTC.

The J gene is TRBJ1-3, the V gene TRBV9, with D perhaps TRBD1 (5 bases). Germline lookup yields CDR1 SGDLS and CDR2 YYNGEE. This CDR3 is built from 15 residues. V was cut by 1 base and J by 0 bases, with 8 bases left in between. The DNA for the CDR3 is TGTGCCAGCAGCGTACAGGGAAGCTCTGGAAACACCATATATTTT. Its protein is CASSVQGSSGNTIYF.

The chain links TRBV13 to TRBJ2-2, with 7 bases that match TRBD2. Germline values: CDR1 PRHDT, CDR2 FYEKMQ (reference sequence). The CDR3 is made up of 14 amino acids. V trimming: 6 bases; J trimming: 1 base; junction bases outside the gene matches: 2. The CDR3 sequence: CASRERGNTGELFF. The CDR3 nucleotides read TGTGCCAGCAGAGAGCGGGGGAACACCGGGGAGCTGTTTTTT.

This clone occurred once. The chain employs TRBV4-3 and TRBJ2-1, with D unclear. From germline, CDR1 is LGHNA and CDR2 YSLEER. Deletions cut 0 bases from V and 5 bases from J, with 8 bases between. The CDR3 runs to 14 residues. The CDR3 DNA follows: TGCGCCAGCAGCCAAGATGGGTCCCACAATGAGCAGTTCTTC. Translating it yields CASSQDGSHNEQFF.

This rearrangement joins TRBV5-1 to TRBJ2-3; D is perhaps TRBD1 (5 bases). Germline CDR1 reads SGHRS; CDR2 reads YFSETQ. The CDR3 consists of 15 residues. V was pared by 4 bases and J by 0 bases, with 12 bases between. The CDR3, as DNA: TGCGCCAGCAGCGGTCAGGGTGGTAGCACAGATACGCAGTATTTT. Protein: CASSGQGGSTDTQYF.

This chain links TRBV9 with TRBJ2-3; no clear D gene. CDR1 SGDLS and CDR2 YYNGEE come from the germline V gene. Trimming cost V 0 bases and J 5 bases, with 13 bases left between them. The CDR3 covers 15 residues. The CDR3 loop is CASSVDPPVLDTQYF. The CDR3 nucleotides read TGTGCCAGCAGCGTAGACCCCCCTGTCCTAGATACGCAGTATTTT.

This rearrangement joins TRBV12-2 to TRBJ2-7; the table's D call, TRBD1, was not checked against the DNA. TRBV12-2 is annotated as a pseudogene. This CDR3 is built from 16 residues. CDR3: CASRSTGGLSSYEQYF. In nucleotides, the CDR3 is TGTGCAAGTCGTAGTACAGGGGGCCTAAGCTCCTACGAGCAGTACTTC.

The V gene is TRBV5-6, the J gene TRBJ1-1; D possibly corresponds to TRBD1 (5 bases). This CDR3 contains 14 residues. In germline, CDR1 is SGHDT, CDR2 YYEEEE. Deletions cut 3 bases from V and 4 bases from J, with 13 bases between. DNA for the CDR3: TGTGCCAGCAGCTCTATGGGGGGGATCACTGAAGCTTTCTTT. Its translation is CASSSMGGITEAFF.

CDR3: CASSFPQNSYNEQFF. CDR3 coding DNA: TGTGCCAGCAGCTTCCCCCAGAACTCCTACAATGAGCAGTTCTTC. The chain uses TRBV11-2 and TRBJ2-1; D unresolved. V was cut by 3 bases and J by 0 bases, with 9 bases left in between. This CDR3 comprises 15 residues. From germline, CDR1 is SGHAT and CDR2 FQNNGV.

The chain uses TRBV6-5 and TRBJ2-7; 9 nucleotides match TRBD2. Germline CDR1 and CDR2: MNHEY and SVGAGI. Germline trimming cut 2 bases from V and 4 bases from J; bases unmatched to any gene: 6. This CDR3 has 15 residues. The CDR3: CASSYESSGMYEQYF. CDR3 nucleotides: TGTGCCAGCAGTTACGAGTCTAGCGGGATGTACGAGCAGTACTTC.

V usage is TRBV18 and J usage is TRBJ2-3; TRBD2 agrees at 11 bases. The CDR3 extends over 17 amino acids. In germline, CDR1 is KGHSH, CDR2 LQKENI. V gave up 6 bases and J gave up 4 bases; unmatched junction bases: 12. In DNA form, the CDR3 reads TGTGCCAGCTCCCATTCTCCGACTAGCGGGGAATCAGATACGCAGTATTTT. Residues: CASSHSPTSGESDTQYF.

The CDR3 DNA reads TGTGCCAGCAGGGCGACAGGGGGCGCGTACGAGCAGTACTTC. Amino acid sequence: CASRATGGAYEQYF. V gene TRBV2 combines with J gene TRBJ2-7; TRBD1 matches 10 bases. CDR3 length: 14 residues. Per germline, CDR1 SNHLY and CDR2 FYNNEI. Losses at the gene ends were 6 bases for V and 4 bases for J; bases not matched to a gene: 6.

The chain recombines TRBV27 with TRBJ2-7; D tentatively fits TRBD1 or TRBD2 (5 bases each). The ends were cut back, 5 bases at V and 4 bases at J, with 15 bases in the middle. The length of the CDR3 is 14 residues. The V gene's germline CDR1 is MNHEY and CDR2 SMNVEV (reference sequence). As DNA, the CDR3 is TGTGCCAGCAGTCGAGCCGGGACCAGGTACGAGCAGTACTTC. Translation: CASSRAGTRYEQYF.

The V and J genes are TRBV7-8 and TRBJ2-1, with D possibly being TRBD2 (6 bases). CDR3 size: 18 residues. Trimming pared 5 bases from V and 2 bases from J, leaving 22 bases between. Germline CDR1 is SGHVS and CDR2 is FQNEAQ. DNA for the CDR3: TGTGCCAGCAGCCCAAGCCTAGCGCCGATCTTGACCTACAATGAGCAGTTCTTC. It is translated as CASSPSLAPILTYNEQFF.

The J gene is TRBJ2-7, the V gene TRBV18; 7 positions match TRBD1. CDR1 is KGHSH and CDR2 is LQKENI in the germline V gene. The V gene end was trimmed by 0 bases and the J gene end by 5 bases; junction bases not matched to a gene: 4. CDR3 size: 14 residues. This CDR3 reads CASSPPTGENEQYF. CDR3 DNA sequence: TGTGCCAGCTCACCACCAACAGGGGAGAACGAGCAGTACTTC. The full variable domain, in which reference TRBV18 and TRBJ2-7 provide the parts outside the CDR3, is NAGVMQNPRHLVRRRGQEARLRCSPMKGHSHVYWYRQLPEEGLKFMVYLQKENIIDESGMPKERFSAEFPKEGPSILRIQQVVRGDSAAYFCASSPPTGENEQYFGPGTRLTVT.

To note about this clone: One junction end disagrees with the germline gene, perhaps due to a read error. This chain connects TRBV6-1 to TRBJ1-5, with 7 bases matching TRBD1. CDR1 and CDR2 (germline): MNHNS, SASEGT. There are 15 residues in the CDR3. CDR3 coding DNA: TGTGCCAGCACTGAAGGGACAGTGGGGAATCAGCCCCAGCATTTT. As protein: CASTEGTVGNQPQHF.

The chain has TRBV5-6 and TRBJ1-6; 9 positions match TRBD1. V lost 1 base, J lost 0 bases, and 5 bases stayed unmatched. The germline CDR1 and CDR2 sequences are SGHDT and YYEEEE. There are 18 residues in the CDR3. The CDR3 DNA reads TGTGCCAGCAGCTTGACCACGACAGGGGGCTCCTATAATTCACCCCTCCACTTT. Amino acid sequence: CASSLTTTGGSYNSPLHF.

This chain uses TRBV7-9 with TRBJ1-2, with D tentatively TRBD1 (6 bases). This CDR3 is 13 amino acids long. With 5 bases removed from V and 8 bases from J, the gap between germline ends came to 15 bases. Germline V lookup: CDR1 SEHNR, CDR2 FQNEAQ (reference sequence). The CDR3 protein is CASSLGGGNGYTF. Here the CDR3 DNA reads TGTGCCAGCAGCCTTGGAGGGGGGAACGGCTACACCTTC.

The chain joins TRBV27 to TRBJ1-1; weak D call: TRBD1 (5 bases). The CDR3 has 14 residues. Germline lookup yields CDR1 MNHEY and CDR2 SMNVEV (reference sequence). V was trimmed by 6 bases and J by 6 bases, leaving 17 bases between them. The CDR3 sequence is CASSLLSPGAEAFF. CDR3 in DNA: TGTGCCAGCAGCCTCCTCTCCCCGGGGGCTGAAGCTTTCTTT.

This chain joins TRBV12-5 and TRBJ2-5; tentatively, D is TRBD2 (5 bases). The germline gives CDR1 LGHNT, CDR2 FRNRAP. CDR3 length: 14 amino acids. Trimming left V 5 bases short and J 5 bases short, with 15 bases between. CDR3 sequence (DNA): TGTGCTAGTGGTGCCGGGATTATAGGGGAGACCCAGTACTTC. Translating it yields CASGAGIIGETQYF.

The chain employs TRBV19 and TRBJ2-7; no definite D call. The germline V gene has CDR1 LNHDA and CDR2 SQIVND (reference sequence). The CDR3 covers 12 residues. Deletions cut 3 bases from V and 5 bases from J, with 8 bases between. The CDR3 DNA is TGTGCCAGTAGTATTCTTGGGGACGAGCAGTACTTC. This translates into CASSILGDEQYF.

About this clone: A single base separates this from a much larger clone, so it may be a read error. Other DNA sequences in the sample encode the same CDR3. The chain uses TRBV30 and TRBJ2-5; D might be TRBD1 (5 bases). The germline gives CDR1 GTSNPN, CDR2 SVGIG (reference sequence). Trimming pared 0 bases from V and 5 bases from J, leaving 16 bases between. The CDR3 spans 15 residues. The CDR3 nucleotides read TGTGCCTGGAGTGTGCGGCGACCGCGACAGGAGACCCAGTACTTC. Protein sequence: CAWSVRRPRQETQYF.

This clone was found once. The rearrangement links TRBV5-1 to TRBJ2-2, with D possibly called TRBD1 or TRBD2 (6 bases each). The CDR3 has 12 residues. V dropped 4 bases and J dropped 11 bases, with 12 bases sitting between them. Germline CDR1 is SGHRS and CDR2 is YFSETQ. The CDR3 reads CASSQGTFELFF. Here the CDR3 DNA reads TGCGCCAGCAGCCAGGGGACTTTCGAGCTGTTTTTT.

Only one count was recorded for this clone. V is TRBV6-6 and J is TRBJ2-3, with 13 positions matching TRBD2. J lost 2 bases, V lost 5 bases, and 4 bases had no gene match. The V gene's germline CDR1 is MNHNY and CDR2 SVGAGI (reference sequence). The CDR3 is 16 amino acids. The CDR3 here is CASSPGLAGVTDTQYF. The CDR3 DNA is TGTGCCAGCAGTCCCGGACTAGCGGGGGTCACAGATACGCAGTATTTT.